These 5 T cell receptor beta chains came from one sample sequenced in a study of tumor and adjacent non-tumor tissue in lung cancer. The library came from three nested PCR rounds adapted from ARM-PCR protocols. TCRdb re-called the multiplex PCR reads through MiXCR, storing one row per CDR3 protein. Of under 150,000 distinct CDR3 sequences listed, 60% to 70% were seen once; the top ten hold over 15%. RNA was extracted from bulk tissue without any cell sorting. Sequencing was carried out using lung tumor tissue. Every receptor here comes from a man between 60 and 75 years old with small cell lung cancer.

This sequence joins TRBV5-4 and TRBJ2-6; 7 bases line up with TRBD1. The CDR3 runs to 16 residues. Looked up from germline, CDR1 is SGHNT and CDR2 is YYREEE (reference sequence). With 4 bases clipped from V and 4 bases from J, the junction kept 8 bases outside the gene matches. CDR3 region: CASSRQTGAGANVLTF. The CDR3 DNA reads TGTGCCAGCAGCCGTCAAACAGGGGCCGGGGCCAACGTCCTGACTTTC.

With respect to this clonotype: Since a much larger clone is just one base distant, this may be a read error. The chain joins TRBV7-8 to TRBJ2-1, with D hard to call. Trimming removed 7 bases from V and 2 bases from J, with 12 bases in between. The CDR3 loop spans 14 amino acids. Germline V CDR1 and CDR2: SGHVS, FQNEAQ. The CDR3 spells CASIRSLAYNEQFF. The CDR3, as DNA: TGTGCCAGCATCCGCTCGCTCGCCTACAATGAGCAGTTCTTC.

This clonotype showed up many times. The rearrangement uses TRBV20-1 and TRBJ2-1; TRBD2 matches at 10 bases. From germline, CDR1 is DFQATT and CDR2 SNEGSKA (reference sequence). V dropped 4 bases and J dropped 9; count of bases not matched to a gene: 9. The CDR3 is 14 amino acids. The CDR3 sequence: CSATALAGEGEQFF. The CDR3 DNA reads as TGCAGTGCTACAGCTCTAGCGGGAGAGGGTGAGCAGTTCTTC.

About this clonotype: This may arise from a read error, as a much more abundant clone is one base away. The V call is TRBV5-1, the J call TRBJ1-1, with D hard to call. CDR3 size: 13 residues. From germline, CDR1 is SGHRS and CDR2 YFSETQ. CDR3: CASSLSQPSETFF. The CDR3 bases are TGCGCCAGCAGCTTGAGTCAGCCAAGTGAAACTTTCTTT.

A note on this clonotype: An end of the junction does not agree with germline; a read error may underlie this. The chain has TRBV7-8 and TRBJ1-2, with D possibly matching TRBD1 (5 bases). Germline-derived CDR1 and CDR2 are SGHVS and FQNEAQ. This CDR3 has 15 amino acids. The chain's CDR3 is CASGREDRGSYGYTF. Here the CDR3 DNA reads TGTGCCAGCGGTCGGGAAGACAGAGGGAGCTATGGCTACACTTTC.